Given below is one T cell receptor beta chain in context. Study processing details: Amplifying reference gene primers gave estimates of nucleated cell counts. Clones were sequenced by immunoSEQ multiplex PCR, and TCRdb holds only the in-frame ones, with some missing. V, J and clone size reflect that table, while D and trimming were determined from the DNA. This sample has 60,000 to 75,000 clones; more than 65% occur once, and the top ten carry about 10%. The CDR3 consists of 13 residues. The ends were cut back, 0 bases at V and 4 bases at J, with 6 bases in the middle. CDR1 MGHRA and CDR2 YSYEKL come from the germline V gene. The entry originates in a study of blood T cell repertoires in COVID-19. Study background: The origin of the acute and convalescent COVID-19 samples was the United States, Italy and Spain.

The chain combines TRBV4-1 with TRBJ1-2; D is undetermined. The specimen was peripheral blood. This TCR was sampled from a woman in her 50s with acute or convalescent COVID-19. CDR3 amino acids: CASSQDGVYGYTF. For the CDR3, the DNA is TGCGCCAGCAGCCAAGATGGAGTCTATGGCTACACCTTC.